Each of the 3 T cell receptor beta chains below was sequenced from the same sample in a study of beta chain features in type 1 diabetes. The study reverse transcribed the entire isolated RNA, so it sequenced expressed TCRB transcripts. Assay used: immunoSEQ multiplex PCR; TCRdb lists only in-frame clones, some missing. Seen here are roughly 450,000 clones, roughly 13% observed once, and the top ten hold about 0.04%. What was sequenced was naive CD4+ T cells from blood. Receptors were obtained from a man between 25 and 39 years old in good health.

This clone has just a few counts. This chain uses TRBV18 with TRBJ2-5, with a tentative D call TRBD1 (6 bases). From germline, CDR1 is KGHSH and CDR2 LQKENI. V was clipped by 5 bases and J by 3 bases, with 22 bases between them. The CDR3 contains 17 residues. CDR3 bases: TGTGCCAGCTCATACCAGTCCTTCACAGGGCGGAAAGAGACCCAGTACTTC. It yields the protein CASSYQSFTGRKETQYF.

This clone was counted only a few times. V gene TRBV2 combines with J gene TRBJ1-3, with D hard to call. The germline V and J ends were trimmed by 5 bases and 0 bases, with 8 bases remaining between them. The CDR3 has 14 amino acids. Germline V gene data show CDR1 as SNHLY and CDR2 as FYNNEI. CDR3 coding DNA: TGTGCCAGCAGTAGCGAGACCTCTGGAAACACCATATATTTT. It yields the protein CASSSETSGNTIYF. Full variable domain (missing parts from reference TRBV2 and TRBJ1-3): EPEVTQTPSHQVTQMGQEVILRCVPISNHLYFYWYRQILGQKVEFLVSFYNNEISEKSEIFDDQFSVERPDGSNFTLKIRSTKLEDSAMYFCASSSETSGNTIYFGEGSWLTVV.

The chain recombines TRBV29-1 with TRBJ2-5; D possibly matches TRBD1 or TRBD2 (5 bases each). The germline gives CDR1 SQVTM, CDR2 ANQGSEA. This CDR3 is built from 12 residues. V was pared by 8 bases and J by 5 bases, with 15 bases between. The CDR3 sequence is CSTHEGLETQYF. The CDR3 DNA is TGCAGCACGCACGAGGGGTTGGAGACCCAGTACTTC.